This T cell receptor beta chain was documented in a study of T cells in Graves' hyperthyroidism and ophthalmopathy. Study information: Peripheral blood specimens were obtained at initial diagnosis, prior to any treatment. Overall study findings and caveats: Clonotypes that were expanded in thyroid above 0.001 mostly appeared in blood too.

Clinical symptoms, serum thyroxine and TRAb, thyroid ultrasound and orbital computed tomography together formed the diagnostic basis. A note on this clonotype: Antigen: not known.

TCR beta CDR3 region amplification was performed from RNA transcripts. TCR CDR3 underwent first-round RT-PCR with the HTBI primer set. TCRdb independently ran MiXCR on the multiplex PCR reads; one entry per CDR3 protein. The sample contains about 840,000 distinct CDR3 sequences, roughly 40% of which appear only once. CDR1 and CDR2 from the germline V gene are SEHNR and FQNEAQ (reference sequence). The CDR3 covers 13 residues. V dropped 6 bases and J dropped 6; count of bases not matched to a gene: 7. The receptor's source is a man aged 18 to 30 with Graves' hyperthyroidism. Sequencing was done on a sample of blood. The chain combines TRBV7-9 with TRBJ1-1, with 7 bases fitting TRBD1. In nucleotides, the CDR3 is TGTGCCAGCAGGTTTACAGGGGCACCTGAAGCTTTCTTT. Translation: CASRFTGAPEAFF.